Sequencing of this T cell receptor beta chain was carried out in a study of OX40 agonist ivuxolimab in advanced cancers. Only in-frame clones appear in the TCRdb table, and some are missing; sequencing was by immunoSEQ multiplex PCR. The sample has 58,000 or so clones, under 85% seen once; the top ten hold around 5%. CDR1 is MRHNA and CDR2 is SNTAGT in the germline V gene. There are 20 residues in the CDR3. Trimming took 1 base from V and 6 from J; bases not matched to a gene: 18. General study points: Partial responders treated at 0.1-3.0 mg/kg exhibited clonal expansion among the lowest measured.

Comments on this clone: The antigen remains undetermined.

The TCR was taken from an adult with an advanced solid tumor such as melanoma, head and neck, liver or kidney cancer. Sequencing used CD4+ or CD8+ T cells sorted from blood, obtained in a trial of the OX40 agonist ivuxolimab. This chain links TRBV6-4 with TRBJ1-5; the match to TRBD1 covers 10 bases. In DNA, the CDR3 is TGTGCCAGCAGTGACTGGGTCAGGACCGACAGGGGGCGTCGTGGTCAGCCCCAGCATTTT. Its translation: CASSDWVRTDRGRRGQPQHF.